Presented here are 7 T cell receptor beta chains from one specimen sequenced in a study of ipilimumab plus nivolumab after autologous stem cell transplantation. Assay: immunoSEQ multiplex PCR; the TCRdb copy retains only in-frame clones and omits some. The sample includes about 47,000 clones, roughly 90% of them seen just once. The sample in question was PBMCs, obtained in a trial of ipilimumab plus nivolumab as post-transplant consolidation. Receptors were obtained from a male donor with multiple myeloma.

V gene TRBV5-8 combines with J gene TRBJ2-3; D unclear. The length of the CDR3 is 15 residues. The V gene lost 6 bases and the J gene lost 2 bases, with 16 bases spanning the gap. Germline V gene data show CDR1 as SGHTS and CDR2 as YDEGEE. This CDR3 is CASTSGVAATDTQYF. The CDR3 coding sequence is TGTGCCAGCACCAGTGGAGTGGCGGCCACAGATACGCAGTATTTT.

The rearrangement joins TRBV18 to TRBJ2-7; D is perhaps TRBD1 (5 bases). Germline CDR1 reads KGHSH; CDR2 reads LQKENI. V was clipped by 3 bases and J by 6 bases, with 9 bases between them. The CDR3 runs to 12 residues. CDR3 loop: CASSPTAGEQYF. The DNA for the CDR3 is TGTGCCAGCTCACCGACAGCCGGCGAGCAGTACTTC.

This sequence joins TRBV18 and TRBJ1-1; 8 positions agree with TRBD1. CDR1 and CDR2 (germline): KGHSH, LQKENI. Losses at the gene ends were 5 bases for V and 3 bases for J; bases not matched to a gene: 2. CDR3 size: 13 residues. CDR3 in amino acids: CASSGTGDTEAFF. Written as DNA, the CDR3 is TGTGCCAGCTCAGGGACAGGCGACACTGAAGCTTTCTTT.

V gene TRBV4-1 combines with J gene TRBJ1-3; no firm D call. V was trimmed by 0 bases and J by 4 bases, leaving 13 bases between them. CDR1 and CDR2 from the germline V gene are MGHRA and YSYEKL. This CDR3 spans 16 amino acids. The chain's CDR3 is CASSQDDWAAGNTIYF. The CDR3 DNA is TGCGCCAGCAGCCAAGATGATTGGGCGGCCGGAAACACCATATATTTT.

V gene TRBV19 combines with J gene TRBJ2-1; D gene uncertain. Germline CDR1 and CDR2: LNHDA and SQIVND (reference sequence). This CDR3 contains 11 residues. Trimming pared 7 bases from V and 15 bases from J, leaving 16 bases between. CDR3 coding DNA: TGTGCCAGTACCGTGTCGGAAATTCTGTTCTTC. Residues: CASTVSEILFF.

The V and J genes are TRBV5-1 and TRBJ2-7, with D perhaps TRBD1 (5 bases). Germline V gene sequence: CDR1 SGHRS, CDR2 YFSETQ. Trimming cost V 0 bases and J 2 bases, with 33 bases left between them. There are 22 residues in the CDR3. This CDR3 is CASSLVLFLGQGEPKKAYEQYF. The CDR3 DNA follows: TGCGCCAGCAGCTTGGTTTTATTTTTGGGGCAGGGTGAACCCAAAAAGGCCTACGAGCAGTACTTC.

This clone was seen a single time. The V and J genes are TRBV28 and TRBJ2-7; either TRBD1 or TRBD2 may fit D (5 bases each). This CDR3 is built from 15 residues. Germline lookup yields CDR1 MDHEN and CDR2 SYDVKM. Trimming pared 2 bases from V and 7 bases from J, leaving 18 bases between. The CDR3 DNA reads TGTGCCAGCAGTTTACCGGGACGGGCCGTGGGGGAGCAGTACTTC. Its protein is CASSLPGRAVGEQYF. Drawing the rest from reference TRBV28 and TRBJ2-7, the complete variable domain is DVKVTQSSRYLVKRTGEKVFLECVQDMDHENMFWYRQDPGLGLRLIYFSYDVKMKEKGDIPEGYSVSREKKERFSLILESASTNQTSMYLCASSLPGRAVGEQYFGPGTRLTVT.